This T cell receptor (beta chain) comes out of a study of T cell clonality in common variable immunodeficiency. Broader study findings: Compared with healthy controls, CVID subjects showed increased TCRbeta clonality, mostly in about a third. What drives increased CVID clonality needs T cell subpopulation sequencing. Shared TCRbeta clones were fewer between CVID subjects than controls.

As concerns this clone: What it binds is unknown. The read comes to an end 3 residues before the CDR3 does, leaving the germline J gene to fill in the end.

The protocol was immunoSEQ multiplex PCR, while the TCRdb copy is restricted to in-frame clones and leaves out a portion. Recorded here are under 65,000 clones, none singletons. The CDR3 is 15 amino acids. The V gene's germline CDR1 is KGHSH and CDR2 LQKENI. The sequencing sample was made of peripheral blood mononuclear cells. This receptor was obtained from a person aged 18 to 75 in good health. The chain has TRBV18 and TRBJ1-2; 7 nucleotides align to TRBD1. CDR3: CASSPRRDRGNDYTF. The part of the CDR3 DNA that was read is TGTGCCAGCTCACCACGCAGGGACAGAGGCAATGAC. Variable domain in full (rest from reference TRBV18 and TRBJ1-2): NAGVMQNPRHLVRRRGQEARLRCSPMKGHSHVYWYRQLPEEGLKFMVYLQKENIIDESGMPKERFSAEFPKEGPSILRIQQVVRGDSAAYFCASSPRRDRGNDYTFGSGTRLTVV.